This T cell receptor (beta chain) was obtained from a study of synovial regulatory T cells in juvenile arthritis. Donors were over 10 juvenile idiopathic arthritis patients with active disease. Germline V CDR1 and CDR2: LNHDA, SQIVND (reference sequence). The CDR3 totals 16 residues. Only the protein is available. With respect to this clone: Antigen unknown.

Clones were read by immunoSEQ multiplex PCR, and TCRdb kept only the in-frame ones, dropping some. Reported are around 9,000 clones; the ten largest clones contain roughly 1.5%. Study observations and caveats: TCR diversity was lower in inflammation-associated blood Treg cells than in other blood Treg cells. Synovial Tregs shared more CDR3 sequences with iaTregs than other blood Tregs.

The sequenced sample consisted of Treg cells from blood. Subset: HLA-DR+ inflammation-associated blood Treg cells. J is TRBJ1-5 and V is TRBV19. This TCR came from a donor aged 2-30 years with juvenile idiopathic arthritis. The CDR3 sequence is CASSIGGTNSNQPQHF.